This T cell receptor (beta chain) was obtained from a study of vaccination and CD4 T cells after COVID-19. Study-wide background: Control cultures, each given a CEFX pool, an HIV-1 Nef pool, or no peptide, were included.

The treatment here: approximately 9-day PBMC culture with coronavirus spike peptide pools or control peptides (ViraFEST assay). CD4+ T cells that had been cultured provided DNA sequenced with the Oncomine TCR Beta short-read assay. TCRdb reprocessed the PCR reads with MiXCR, giving one entry per CDR3 protein. The data contain roughly 12,000 distinct CDR3 sequences, 53% of them singletons. General study results and limits: The rise in median SARS-CoV-2-reactive clonotypes, from around 19 to 38, was not significant.

With 6 bases removed from V and 1 base from J, the gap between germline ends came to 12 bases. Germline V CDR1 and CDR2: SQVTM, ANQGSEA. The CDR3 loop spans 14 amino acids. Comment on this clonotype: Its target is not known.

Sequenced: CD4+ T cells from blood, cultured in vitro. The receptor comes from a human donor who had recovered from COVID-19. The genes are TRBV29-1 and TRBJ2-2; D might be TRBD2 (6 bases). The CDR3 spells CSVVGTLNTGELFF. The CDR3 DNA is TGCAGCGTCGTCGGGACTCTGAACACCGGGGAGCTGTTTTTT.